The T cell receptor (beta chain) described here comes from a study of beta chain features in type 1 diabetes. General study results and limits: Shorter TCRB CDR3s, moderately but significantly so, were found in Type 1 diabetes patients in all four CD4+ subsets. More deletions and fewer insertions at VDJ junctions were seen in type 1 diabetes patients.

Expressed TCRB transcripts got sequenced, as all isolated RNA was reverse transcribed. Produced via immunoSEQ multiplex PCR; TCRdb's table is partial and in-frame only. Altogether 600,000 to 700,000 clones are present, approximately 13% being singletons, with the ten largest covering around 0.12%. Details on this clone: Its antigen remains unknown.

Germline V gene lookup returns CDR1 SGDLS and CDR2 YYNGEE. CDR3 length: 17 amino acids. V shed 5 bases and J shed 2 bases, with 21 bases lying between them. The chain employs TRBV9 and TRBJ2-3, with D possibly called TRBD1 or TRBD2 (6 bases each). The sequenced sample was naive CD4+ T cells from blood. The receptor was derived from a man in his thirties or forties with type 1 diabetes. The CDR3 DNA is TGTGCCAGCAGTGGGGGGCCGGGGACACTCCCCACAGATACGCAGTATTTT. Its translation: CASSGGPGTLPTDTQYF.